Presented here are 30 T cell receptor beta chains from one specimen sequenced in a study of blood T cell repertoires in COVID-19 (dated by TCRdb to the early 2020s). Library preparation employed the immunoSEQ multiplex PCR assay. Held by TCRdb, this immuneACCESS table contains in-frame sequences only and omits some clones. Under half of the omission traces to an unresolved V gene where checked; the cause of the rest is unknown. For this sample the table gives a few hundred thousand clones, of which approximately 83% were detected only once. The ten largest account for roughly 11% of the sample. Sequenced sample: peripheral blood. The receptors were sampled from a woman in her 70s with acute or convalescent COVID-19.

V is TRBV3-1 (or the pseudogene TRBV3-2) and J is TRBJ1-6; 7 nucleotides line up with TRBD1. CDR3 length: 14 residues. The V and J ends lost 5 bases and 5 bases, in that order; junction bases with no gene match: 3. CDR1 is LGHDT, CDR2 YNNKEL, per germline (reference sequence). CDR3 protein: CASSDRANNSPLHF. The CDR3 nucleotides read TGTGCCAGCAGCGACAGGGCAAATAATTCACCCCTCCACTTT.

The DNA for the CDR3 is TGTGCCAGCAGCTTGGGGCTTAACACTGAAGCTTTCTTT. Its protein is CASSLGLNTEAFF. The chain links TRBV5-4 to TRBJ1-1; D unresolved. V dropped 0 bases and J dropped 2 bases, with 5 bases sitting between them. Germline V gives CDR1 SGHNT, CDR2 YYREEE (reference sequence). This CDR3 is 13 amino acids long. The full variable domain, its missing parts supplied by reference TRBV5-4 and TRBJ1-1, is ETGVTQSPTHLIKTRGQQVTLRCSSQSGHNTVSWYQQALGQGPQFIFQYYREEENGRGNFPPRFSGLQFPNYSSELNVNALELDDSALYLCASSLGLNTEAFFGQGTRLTVV.

This chain joins TRBV5-1 and TRBJ2-7, with TRBD2 identical over 13 bases. Germline CDR1 and CDR2: SGHRS and YFSETQ. V shed 3 bases and J 2 bases; nucleotides not matched to a gene: 8. This CDR3 has 17 amino acids. CDR3 sequence: CASSSTGTSGAAYEQYF. CDR3 coding DNA: TGCGCCAGCAGCTCGACCGGGACTAGCGGGGCCGCCTACGAGCAGTACTTC.

The count of this clone is one. In DNA form, the CDR3 reads TGTGCCAGTAGTATGGCTTATGGGAGCATACCCCAGCATTTT. Its translation: CASSMAYGSIPQHF. V is TRBV19 and J is TRBJ1-5; D remains unclear. There are 14 residues in the CDR3. V was trimmed by 3 bases and J by 10 bases, leaving 16 bases between them. Germline CDR1 LNHDA, CDR2 SQIVND (reference sequence).

The chain combines TRBV19 with TRBJ1-5; D remains ambiguous. The length of the CDR3 is 16 residues. CDR1 and CDR2 (germline): LNHDA, SQIVND (reference sequence). Trimming took off 1 base at V and 7 bases at J, with 17 bases between the two ends. The CDR3 sequence is CASSIGDLILGQPQHF. The CDR3 DNA reads as TGTGCCAGTAGTATAGGAGATTTAATACTAGGCCAGCCCCAGCATTTT.

The V gene is TRBV4-1, the J gene TRBJ1-2; tentative D call: TRBD1 (6 bases). Looked up from germline, CDR1 is MGHRA and CDR2 is YSYEKL. V lost 3 bases, J lost 3 bases, and 14 bases lay in between. This CDR3 is built from 15 residues. Written as DNA, the CDR3 is TGCGCCAGCAGCCACCCACAGGGTAGGGACTATGGCTACACCTTC. Translating gives CASSHPQGRDYGYTF.

The rearrangement joins TRBV12-3 or TRBV12-4 to TRBJ2-1; tentative D call: TRBD1 (6 bases). V was shortened by 1 base and J by 10 bases, with 8 bases between the two germline ends. This CDR3 is 12 amino acids long. CDR3 DNA sequence: TGTGCCAGCAGTTTAGGGGGGCGAGAGCAGTTCTTC. Translation: CASSLGGREQFF.

V is TRBV12-3 or TRBV12-4 and J is TRBJ1-5, with a tentative D call TRBD1 (5 bases). The CDR3 contains 13 residues. Trimming took 7 bases from V and 4 from J, leaving 11 bases between them. The CDR3 DNA reads as TGTGCCAGCAAACTCGGGGGTAATCAGCCCCAGCATTTT. This codes for CASKLGGNQPQHF.

Only one count was recorded for this clone. The genes are TRBV6-5 and TRBJ1-1, with TRBD1 as a possible D gene (6 bases). The CDR3 totals 14 residues. CDR1 is MNHEY, CDR2 SVGAGI, per germline. The V end lost 4 bases, the J end lost 3 bases, and 12 bases lay between the germline ends. The CDR3 reads CASSSQGGDTEAFF. The CDR3, as DNA: TGTGCCAGCAGTTCACAGGGTGGGGACACTGAAGCTTTCTTT.

The chain uses TRBV4-1 and TRBJ2-4; TRBD2 matches at 7 bases. Trimming took 4 bases from V and 4 from J; bases not matched to a gene: 4. The V gene's germline CDR1 is MGHRA and CDR2 YSYEKL. The CDR3 runs to 14 residues. The CDR3 reads CASSPQRGKNIQYF. CDR3 DNA sequence: TGCGCCAGCAGCCCCCAGCGGGGAAAAAACATTCAGTACTTC.

This chain joins TRBV12-3 or TRBV12-4 and TRBJ2-7; 7 bases align to TRBD1. Germline trimming cut 5 bases from V and 9 bases from J; bases unmatched to any gene: 10. The CDR3 spans 13 residues. The CDR3 sequence: CASSPTTGLGQYF. The CDR3 DNA reads TGTGCCAGCAGTCCGACGACAGGGCTTGGGCAGTACTTC.

The chain uses TRBV5-4 and TRBJ1-6, with D perhaps matching TRBD1 (6 bases). Germline assignment: CDR1 SGHNT and CDR2 YYREEE (reference sequence). Trimming removed 4 bases from V and 6 bases from J, with 11 bases in between. The length of the CDR3 is 14 residues. Written as DNA, the CDR3 is TGTGCCAGCAGCATTGACAGGAGTAATTCACCCCTCCACTTT. Translated, it gives CASSIDRSNSPLHF.

The genes are TRBV4-2 and TRBJ2-2; D is possibly TRBD2 (5 bases). The germline V gene has CDR1 LGHNA and CDR2 YNFKEQ. The V and J ends lost 5 bases and 3 bases respectively, with 19 bases between them. The CDR3 totals 17 residues. The CDR3 protein is CASSGSAMDLHTGELFF. The CDR3 DNA sequence: TGTGCCAGCAGCGGTAGCGCGATGGACTTACACACCGGGGAGCTGTTTTTT.

This clone appeared once. The chain employs TRBV18 and TRBJ2-1; 7 bases are shared with TRBD1. J gave up 7 bases and V 4 bases, and 4 bases lay outside the gene matches. Per germline, CDR1 KGHSH and CDR2 LQKENI. The CDR3 has 13 residues. The CDR3 reads CASSQNRGNEQFF. The CDR3 bases are TGTGCCAGCTCACAGAACAGGGGAAATGAGCAGTTCTTC. Filled out from reference TRBV18 and TRBJ2-1, the complete variable domain reads NAGVMQNPRHLVRRRGQEARLRCSPMKGHSHVYWYRQLPEEGLKFMVYLQKENIIDESGMPKERFSAEFPKEGPSILRIQQVVRGDSAAYFCASSQNRGNEQFFGPGTRLTVL.

This clone showed up just a few times. This chain connects TRBV5-1 to TRBJ2-3, with D unclear. Germline CDR1 is SGHRS and CDR2 is YFSETQ. V gave up 1 base and J gave up 6 bases, with 9 bases separating them. This CDR3 contains 13 residues. The CDR3: CASSLTARDTQYF. In DNA, the CDR3 is TGCGCCAGCAGCTTGACCGCGAGGGATACGCAGTATTTT.

This chain links TRBV9 with TRBJ2-1; 10 bases are a match to TRBD2. CDR1 and CDR2 (germline): SGDLS, YYNGEE. The V gene end was trimmed by 4 bases and the J gene end by 4 bases; junction bases not matched to a gene: 11. The length of the CDR3 is 17 residues. The CDR3 DNA is TGTGCCAGCAGCCCCCGAAGCCAGCGGGGGGGATACAATGAGCAGTTCTTC. This codes for CASSPRSQRGGYNEQFF.

This clone was counted a few times. The CDR3 reads CASQNRQAEAFF. The CDR3 DNA reads as TGTGCCAGCCAAAACAGGCAAGCTGAAGCTTTCTTT. The V gene is TRBV18, the J gene TRBJ1-1, with D perhaps matching TRBD1 (5 bases). Trimming cost V 8 bases and J 6 bases, with 13 bases left between them. The CDR3 is made up of 12 amino acids. CDR1 and CDR2 (germline): KGHSH, LQKENI.

The chain recombines TRBV9 with TRBJ1-1; 7 positions agree with TRBD1. Germline trimming cut 6 bases from V and 7 bases from J; bases unmatched to any gene: 15. CDR1 is SGDLS and CDR2 is YYNGEE in the germline V gene. The CDR3 contains 15 residues. In nucleotides, the CDR3 is TGTGCCAGCACCGCCGTAGGACAGGTTTTGGGTGAAGCTTTCTTT. This codes for CASTAVGQVLGEAFF.

The chain couples TRBV5-4 to TRBJ2-7, with D perhaps TRBD1 (5 bases). CDR3 length equals 14 residues. Per germline, CDR1 SGHNT and CDR2 YYREEE (reference sequence). The ends were cut back, 1 base at V and 6 bases at J, with 14 bases in the middle. In nucleotides, the CDR3 is TGTGCCAGCAGCTTGAATCAGGGTGGACGCGAGCAGTACTTC. As protein: CASSLNQGGREQYF. The entire variable domain, with the rest obtained from reference TRBV5-4 and TRBJ2-7, is as follows: ETGVTQSPTHLIKTRGQQVTLRCSSQSGHNTVSWYQQALGQGPQFIFQYYREEENGRGNFPPRFSGLQFPNYSSELNVNALELDDSALYLCASSLNQGGREQYFGPGTRLTVT.

The CDR3 sequence: CASSPPDRGVNEQFF. CDR3 bases: TGTGCCAGCTCACCACCGGACCGGGGTGTCAATGAGCAGTTCTTC. This chain uses TRBV18 with TRBJ2-1; a possible D gene is TRBD2 (5 bases). The germline gives CDR1 KGHSH, CDR2 LQKENI. The CDR3 runs 15 residues. V lost 0 bases and J lost 6, with 12 bases in between.

On this clone: Relative to the germline gene, one junction end is altered; a read error may explain this. The genes are TRBV24-1 and TRBJ1-1; TRBD1 is a possible D gene (6 bases). The CDR3 consists of 13 residues. Germline CDR1 reads KGHDR; CDR2 reads SFDVKD. The CDR3 DNA sequence: TGTGCCGCCAGTCCCGGGGGGCAGGCTGAAGCTTTCTTT. The encoded protein is CAASPGGQAEAFF.

This clone was counted a single time. J is TRBJ1-4 and V is TRBV6-6; D uncertain. Germline V gene data show CDR1 as MNHNY and CDR2 as SVGAGI (reference sequence). The CDR3 is 14 amino acids. Trimming removed 0 bases at V and 7 bases at J, with 9 bases between. Here the CDR3 DNA reads TGTGCCAGCAGTTACTCTGTGACAACTGAAAAACTGTTTTTT. This encodes CASSYSVTTEKLFF.

The chain combines TRBV15 with TRBJ1-1; D perhaps matches TRBD1 (5 bases). Trimming took off 8 bases at V and 5 bases at J, with 9 bases between the two ends. The CDR3 totals 11 residues. The germline V gene has CDR1 LNHNV and CDR2 YYDKDF (reference sequence). Written as DNA, the CDR3 is TGTGCCACCCAACAGGAGACTGAAGCTTTCTTT. This gives the protein CATQQETEAFF.

This chain joins TRBV11-2 and TRBJ1-3, with 8 nucleotides matching TRBD1. V trimming: 5 bases; J trimming: 7 bases; junction bases outside the gene matches: 7. Germline CDR1 and CDR2: SGHAT and FQNNGV. The CDR3 consists of 14 residues. CDR3 sequence: CASSQRTGLNTIYF. The CDR3, as DNA: TGTGCCAGCAGCCAAAGGACAGGGCTCAACACCATATATTTT.

The chain employs TRBV10-1 and TRBJ2-1, with 10 bases identical to TRBD1. Germline CDR1 is WNHNN and CDR2 is SYGVQD (reference sequence). V trimming: 5 bases; J trimming: 7 bases; junction bases outside the gene matches: 8. CDR3 length: 15 amino acids. CDR3 amino acids: CASSKGQGGTNEQFF. CDR3 nucleotide sequence: TGCGCCAGCAGTAAAGGACAGGGGGGGACTAATGAGCAGTTCTTC.

This chain uses TRBV30 with TRBJ2-1; TRBD2 agrees at 10 bases. V trimming: 1 base; J trimming: 7 bases; junction bases outside the gene matches: 7. The CDR3 spans 15 residues. Per germline, CDR1 GTSNPN and CDR2 SVGIG (reference sequence). The CDR3 loop is CAWSALAGIGNEQFF. Here the CDR3 DNA reads TGTGCCTGGAGTGCACTAGCGGGGATCGGGAATGAGCAGTTCTTC. The full variable domain, its missing parts supplied by reference TRBV30 and TRBJ2-1, is SQTIHQWPATLVQPVGSPLSLECTVEGTSNPNLYWYRQAAGRGLQLLFYSVGIGQISSEVPQNLSASRPQDRQFILSSKKLLLSDSGFYLCAWSALAGIGNEQFFGPGTRLTVL.

V and J are TRBV24-1 and TRBJ1-5; unclear D gene. With 1 base removed from V and 6 bases from J, the gap between germline ends came to 9 bases. The V gene's germline CDR1 is KGHDR and CDR2 SFDVKD. This CDR3 has 14 residues. The CDR3 sequence is CATSDFHASQPQHF. CDR3 DNA: TGTGCCACCAGTGATTTTCATGCGTCTCAGCCCCAGCATTTT.

The chain combines TRBV4-1 with TRBJ1-6, with 7 bases identical to TRBD1. V lost 0 bases, J lost 8 bases, and 7 bases stayed unmatched. Germline V gene lookup returns CDR1 MGHRA and CDR2 YSYEKL. The CDR3 has 16 amino acids. CDR3 residues: CASSQEQGGLYSPLHF. In DNA, the CDR3 is TGCGCCAGCAGCCAAGAACAAGGGGGCTTGTATTCACCCCTCCACTTT.

This chain uses TRBV7-8 with TRBJ1-1, with D unclear. The CDR3 is 15 residues long. Trimming took 8 bases from V and 0 from J, leaving 16 bases between them. CDR1 SGHVS and CDR2 FQNEAQ come from the germline V gene. The CDR3 region is CASRDGSALNTEAFF. The CDR3 DNA reads as TGTGCCAGCCGCGACGGGTCAGCCTTGAACACTGAAGCTTTCTTT.

The chain recombines TRBV2 with TRBJ2-5; 7 nucleotides align to TRBD2. V lost 5 bases to trimming and J lost 2 bases; unmatched junction nucleotides: 8. The CDR3 consists of 15 residues. CDR1 and CDR2 from the germline V gene are SNHLY and FYNNEI. The CDR3 protein is CASSQGLGGQETQYF. The CDR3, as DNA: TGTGCCAGCAGTCAAGGACTAGGAGGGCAAGAGACCCAGTACTTC. Complete variable domain (other parts from reference TRBV2 and TRBJ2-5): EPEVTQTPSHQVTQMGQEVILRCVPISNHLYFYWYRQILGQKVEFLVSFYNNEISEKSEIFDDQFSVERPDGSNFTLKIRSTKLEDSAMYFCASSQGLGGQETQYFGPGTRLLVL.